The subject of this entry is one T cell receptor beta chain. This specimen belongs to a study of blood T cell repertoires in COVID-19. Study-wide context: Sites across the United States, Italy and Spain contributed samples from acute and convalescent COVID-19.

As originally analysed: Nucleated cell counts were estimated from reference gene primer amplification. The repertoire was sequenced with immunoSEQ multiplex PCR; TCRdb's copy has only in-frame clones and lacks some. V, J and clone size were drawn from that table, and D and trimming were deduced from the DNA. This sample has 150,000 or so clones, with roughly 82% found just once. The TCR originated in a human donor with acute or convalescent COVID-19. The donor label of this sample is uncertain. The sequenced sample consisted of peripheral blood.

CDR3 sequence: CASSLGRSGANVLTF. The DNA of the CDR3 is TGTGCCAGCAGCTTGGGGAGGTCTGGGGCCAACGTCCTGACTTTC. This chain joins TRBV5-4 and TRBJ2-6; D is possibly TRBD2 (5 bases). CDR3 length: 15 amino acids. With 0 bases removed from V and 1 base from J, the gap between germline ends came to 5 bases. Per the germline V gene, CDR1 is SGHNT and CDR2 is YYREEE (reference sequence).